This passage covers 9 T cell receptor beta chains from one sample sequenced in a study of human T cells and chemical hapten exposure. MiXCR, run by TCRdb on the RACE reads, gives a single entry per CDR3 protein. The data contain approximately 97,000 distinct CDR3 sequences, 25% to 35% of them singletons. Time point reported: patch test 3, about 24 weeks after DPC sensitization. Treatment noted: therapeutic diphenylcyclopropenone sensitization with weekly scalp DPC. The sample here was whole blood, taken in connection with sensitization to the hapten diphenylcyclopropenone (DPC). The source is a man aged 35 to 55 with alopecia areata. Some clones in this sample may be carry-over from other donors' samples.

The genes are TRBV4-3 and TRBJ1-5; D perhaps matches TRBD1 (5 bases). The germline gives CDR1 LGHNA, CDR2 YSLEER. This CDR3 contains 14 residues. V was clipped by 4 bases and J by 6 bases, with 13 bases between them. The CDR3 nucleotides read TGCGCCAGCAGCCCCCAAGTAGGGGCTCAGCCCCAGCATTTT. It yields the protein CASSPQVGAQPQHF.

The rearrangement joins TRBV7-2 to TRBJ2-1; no clear D gene. Trimming left V 1 base short and J 7 bases short, with 17 bases between. CDR1 SGHTA and CDR2 FQGNSA come from the germline V gene. This CDR3 region has 16 residues. The CDR3 protein is CASSLDIQRTANEQFF. The CDR3 coding sequence is TGTGCCAGCAGCTTAGATATCCAACGGACGGCAAATGAGCAGTTCTTC.

This clonotype was observed a single time. V is TRBV12-3 or TRBV12-4 and J is TRBJ2-1; 9 bases are a match to TRBD2. The CDR3 is 17 residues long. The V and J ends lost 7 bases and 7 bases, in that order; junction bases with no gene match: 17. CDR3 bases: TGTGCCAGCAACACCCGGACAATGGGACTAGCTCCGAATGAGCAGTTCTTC. Translated: CASNTRTMGLAPNEQFF.

V is TRBV11-2 and J is TRBJ1-5; tentatively, D is TRBD1 (5 bases). V was shortened by 5 bases and J by 4 bases, with 9 bases between the two germline ends. Germline V gene lookup returns CDR1 SGHAT and CDR2 FQNNGV. The CDR3 runs to 13 residues. The CDR3 bases are TGTGCCAGCAGCAGCCAGGGAAATCAGCCCCAGCATTTT. It translates to CASSSQGNQPQHF.

The chain is built from TRBV12-2 and TRBJ2-1. TRBV12-2 is reported as a pseudogene. The CDR3 covers 17 residues. The CDR3 region has the DNA TGTGCAAGTCGCTTTCTGAAGAGGATCAGCTCCTACAATGAGCAGTTCTTC. Protein: CASRFLKRISSYNEQFF.

There are a few counts of this clonotype. The V call is TRBV7-9, the J call TRBJ2-5; 10 positions agree with TRBD2. Per germline, CDR1 SEHNR and CDR2 FQNEAQ (reference sequence). V gave up 4 bases and J gave up 5 bases; unmatched junction bases: 13. The CDR3 spans 17 residues. The CDR3 sequence: CASSSNQAGGPRETQYF. The CDR3 coding sequence is TGTGCCAGCAGCTCAAACCAAGCGGGAGGGCCGAGGGAGACCCAGTACTTC.

CDR3 in amino acids: CASSQFGYEQYF. The CDR3 bases are TGCGCCAGCAGCCAGTTTGGCTACGAGCAGTACTTC. The chain recombines TRBV4-3 with TRBJ2-7; no firm D call. In germline, CDR1 is LGHNA, CDR2 YSLEER. Trimming removed 3 bases from V and 3 bases from J, with 6 bases in between. CDR3 length: 12 residues.

V and J are TRBV7-6 and TRBJ2-3, with D perhaps matching TRBD2 (5 bases). CDR3 length equals 15 residues. The germline gives CDR1 SGHVS, CDR2 FNYEAQ. V lost 5 bases to trimming and J lost 0 bases, with 12 bases between them. The CDR3 DNA follows: TGTGCCAGCAGCCCCTTCGGCGGGAGCACAGATACGCAGTATTTT. Amino acid sequence: CASSPFGGSTDTQYF. Full variable domain (missing parts from reference TRBV7-6 and TRBJ2-3): GAGVSQSPRYKVTKRGQDVALRCDPISGHVSLYWYRQALGQGPEFLTYFNYEAQQDKSGLPNDRFSAERPEGSISTLTIQRTEQRDSAMYRCASSPFGGSTDTQYFGPGTRLTVL.

This clonotype was seen a handful of times. The chain uses TRBV4-1 and TRBJ2-3; D is unclear. Germline V gene data show CDR1 as MGHRA and CDR2 as YSYEKL. Deletions cut 0 bases from V and 2 bases from J, with 9 bases between. The CDR3 is 15 amino acids. CDR3 sequence: CASSQDAKNTDTQYF. CDR3 coding DNA: TGCGCCAGCAGCCAAGATGCCAAAAACACAGATACGCAGTATTTT.